The rows below give T cell receptor beta chains drawn from one sample of a study of CXCR3-negative and CXCR3-positive naive CD8 T cells. Reanalyzing the 5' RACE reads, TCRdb keeps one entry per CDR3 protein, without DNA. This repertoire comprises 8,000 to 10,000 distinct CDR3 sequences; its ten largest clones make up roughly 1%. The sequenced material came from naive CXCR3- CD8+ T cells from blood. These receptor sequences come from a human donor in good health. Some clones in this sample may be carry-over from other donors' samples. The CDR3 runs from the conserved cysteine through the conserved F or W. Each record gives: J gene, clone size, V gene, CDR3 protein. Clone size is not always given. Where it is, it says once, few, many or a class for expanded clones.

j_gene: TRBJ2-7; abundance: -; v_gene: TRBV28; CDR3aa: CASSLLEGYEQYF
j_gene: TRBJ1-1; abundance: -; v_gene: TRBV27; CDR3aa: CASSSGIRPDTEAFF
j_gene: TRBJ2-5; abundance: -; v_gene: TRBV7-8; CDR3aa: CASSPTPVRNQETQYF
j_gene: TRBJ2-3; abundance: -; v_gene: TRBV6-6; CDR3aa: CASSYWTGSTDTQYF
j_gene: TRBJ2-2; abundance: medium-sized; v_gene: TRBV14; CDR3aa: CASSPVDRTNTGELFF
j_gene: TRBJ1-1; abundance: -; v_gene: TRBV12-3/TRBV12-4; CDR3aa: CASSFGRLMNTEAFF
j_gene: TRBJ2-1; abundance: medium-sized; v_gene: TRBV20-1; CDR3aa: CSARGAGDEQFF
j_gene: TRBJ2-4; abundance: medium-sized; v_gene: TRBV28; CDR3aa: CASSSVDVAGVNKNIQYF
j_gene: TRBJ2-1; abundance: -; v_gene: TRBV25-1; CDR3aa: CASSGHGAGSDNEQFF
j_gene: TRBJ2-5; abundance: medium-sized; v_gene: TRBV25-1; CDR3aa: CASSDAGFQETQYF
j_gene: TRBJ2-5; abundance: medium-sized; v_gene: TRBV7-3; CDR3aa: CASSLGEYATQYF
j_gene: TRBJ2-2; abundance: -; v_gene: TRBV29-1; CDR3aa: CSVGLAPGELFF
j_gene: TRBJ2-3; abundance: -; v_gene: TRBV7-8; CDR3aa: CASSLAAGGPDTQYF
j_gene: TRBJ2-1; abundance: -; v_gene: TRBV20-1; CDR3aa: CSARVRDYLYNEQFF
j_gene: TRBJ2-5; abundance: medium-sized; v_gene: TRBV10-3; CDR3aa: CAISGDREETQYF
j_gene: TRBJ1-2; abundance: -; v_gene: TRBV29-1; CDR3aa: CSVDAIQGWGYTF
j_gene: TRBJ2-7; abundance: -; v_gene: TRBV6-5; CDR3aa: CASGARTAYEQYF
j_gene: TRBJ2-3; abundance: -; v_gene: TRBV15; CDR3aa: CATSRESSGIGTDTQYF
j_gene: TRBJ2-3; abundance: -; v_gene: TRBV7-2; CDR3aa: CASSPEGREERGTDTQYF
j_gene: TRBJ1-2; abundance: medium-sized; v_gene: TRBV20-1; CDR3aa: CSARAQGVTYGYTF
j_gene: TRBJ1-2; abundance: -; v_gene: TRBV29-1; CDR3aa: CSVGELDSYGYTF
j_gene: TRBJ1-2; abundance: -; v_gene: TRBV29-1; CDR3aa: CSVEAHQGLYYGYTF
j_gene: TRBJ1-1; abundance: -; v_gene: TRBV27; CDR3aa: CASNSGIGNTEAFF
j_gene: TRBJ2-6; abundance: -; v_gene: TRBV29-1; CDR3aa: CSVPGTGVGGANVLTF
j_gene: TRBJ2-2; abundance: medium-sized; v_gene: TRBV4-2; CDR3aa: CASSQDLAGGRTGELFF
j_gene: TRBJ2-3; abundance: -; v_gene: TRBV20-1; CDR3aa: CSARGSFATDTQYF
j_gene: TRBJ2-1; abundance: -; v_gene: TRBV18; CDR3aa: CASSSTGAYEGNEQFF
j_gene: TRBJ2-5; abundance: -; v_gene: TRBV29-1; CDR3aa: CSVDSGRLGETQYF
j_gene: TRBJ2-2; abundance: medium-sized; v_gene: TRBV7-2; CDR3aa: CASGQGRTGELFF
j_gene: TRBJ1-6; abundance: medium-sized; v_gene: TRBV4-1; CDR3aa: CASSQNDRGNDSPLHF
j_gene: TRBJ1-2; abundance: -; v_gene: TRBV7-8; CDR3aa: CASSPRPDSYYGYTF
j_gene: TRBJ2-7; abundance: medium-sized; v_gene: TRBV20-1; CDR3aa: CSARDPEQGHHEQYF
j_gene: TRBJ2-1; abundance: medium-sized; v_gene: TRBV12-5; CDR3aa: CASGLPYGRHRGESEQFF
j_gene: TRBJ2-4; abundance: -; v_gene: TRBV20-1; CDR3aa: CSATGEAFHRAKNIQYF
j_gene: TRBJ2-7; abundance: -; v_gene: TRBV29-1; CDR3aa: CSVEGWTGRDSASKQYF
j_gene: TRBJ1-2; abundance: -; v_gene: TRBV7-9; CDR3aa: CASSLPGQNYGYTF
j_gene: TRBJ1-1; abundance: -; v_gene: TRBV6-5; CDR3aa: CASSRTGQMNTEAFF
j_gene: TRBJ1-1; abundance: -; v_gene: TRBV29-1; CDR3aa: CSLPGGRVAWNTEAFF
j_gene: TRBJ2-3; abundance: medium-sized; v_gene: TRBV18; CDR3aa: CASSPRGASTDTQYF
j_gene: TRBJ1-5; abundance: -; v_gene: TRBV20-1; CDR3aa: CSARESGVSNQPQHF
j_gene: TRBJ2-1; abundance: -; v_gene: TRBV29-1; CDR3aa: CSVGDPNRSYNEQFF
j_gene: TRBJ2-2; abundance: -; v_gene: TRBV11-3; CDR3aa: CASSLGPGGELFF
j_gene: TRBJ2-1; abundance: -; v_gene: TRBV4-3; CDR3aa: CASSQGPEHEQFF
j_gene: TRBJ1-4; abundance: medium-sized; v_gene: TRBV3-1; CDR3aa: CASSQDGEGRGEKLFF
j_gene: TRBJ1-4; abundance: medium-sized; v_gene: TRBV7-9; CDR3aa: CASSFGASAASLNEKLFF
j_gene: TRBJ1-5; abundance: medium-sized; v_gene: TRBV27; CDR3aa: CASSDGTANQPQHF
j_gene: TRBJ1-4; abundance: -; v_gene: TRBV12-3/TRBV12-4; CDR3aa: CASRHRVGEKLFF
j_gene: TRBJ2-7; abundance: -; v_gene: TRBV28; CDR3aa: CASSPRGTTGAYEQYF
j_gene: TRBJ2-5; abundance: medium-sized; v_gene: TRBV12-3/TRBV12-4; CDR3aa: CASSLELIKTQYF
j_gene: TRBJ2-1; abundance: medium-sized; v_gene: TRBV3-1; CDR3aa: CASSPRTSGRGNSYNEQFF
j_gene: TRBJ2-1; abundance: medium-sized; v_gene: TRBV10-3; CDR3aa: CAISEPRRDNEQFF
j_gene: TRBJ2-7; abundance: -; v_gene: TRBV28; CDR3aa: CASSQGDYVQYF
j_gene: TRBJ2-1; abundance: medium-sized; v_gene: TRBV4-3; CDR3aa: CASSQGTGAYNEQFF